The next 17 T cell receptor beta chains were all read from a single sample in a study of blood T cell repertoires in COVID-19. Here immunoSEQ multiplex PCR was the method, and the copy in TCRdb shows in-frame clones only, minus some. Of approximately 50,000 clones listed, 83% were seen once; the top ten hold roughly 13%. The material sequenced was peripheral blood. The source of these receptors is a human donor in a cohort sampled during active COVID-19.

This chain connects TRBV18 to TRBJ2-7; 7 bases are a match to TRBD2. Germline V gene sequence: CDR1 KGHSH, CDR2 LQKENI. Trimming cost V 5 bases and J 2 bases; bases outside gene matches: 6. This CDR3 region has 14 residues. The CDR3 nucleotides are TGTGCCAGCTCAGCTCCGGGGGGTACCTACGAGCAGTACTTC. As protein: CASSAPGGTYEQYF.

The CDR3 DNA is TGTGCCAGCAGTTATTCCGGGACAGGGTTGACACCCCTCCACTTT. It translates to CASSYSGTGLTPLHF. The V and J genes are TRBV6-6 and TRBJ1-6, with 9 nucleotides matching TRBD1. CDR3 size: 15 residues. With 3 bases clipped from V and 11 bases from J, the junction kept 8 bases outside the gene matches. Germline V CDR1 and CDR2: MNHNY, SVGAGI (reference sequence).

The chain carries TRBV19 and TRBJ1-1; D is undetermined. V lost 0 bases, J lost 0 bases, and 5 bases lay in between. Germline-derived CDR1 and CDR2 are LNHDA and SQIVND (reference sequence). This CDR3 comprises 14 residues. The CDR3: CASSIDPVNTEAFF. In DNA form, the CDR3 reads TGTGCCAGTAGTATAGATCCGGTGAACACTGAAGCTTTCTTT.

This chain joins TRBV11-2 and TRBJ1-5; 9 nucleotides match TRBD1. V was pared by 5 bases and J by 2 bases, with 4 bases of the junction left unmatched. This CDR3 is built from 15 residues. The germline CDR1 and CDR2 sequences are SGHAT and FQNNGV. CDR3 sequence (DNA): TGTGCCAGCAGCCAGGGACAGGGAGGCAATCAGCCCCAGCATTTT. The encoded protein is CASSQGQGGNQPQHF.

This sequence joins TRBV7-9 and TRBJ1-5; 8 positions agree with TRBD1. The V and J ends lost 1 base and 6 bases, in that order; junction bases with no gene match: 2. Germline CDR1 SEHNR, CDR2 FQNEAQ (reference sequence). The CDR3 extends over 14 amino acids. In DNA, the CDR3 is TGTGCCAGCAGCTTAGGACAGGGGTTTCAGCCCCAGCATTTT. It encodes CASSLGQGFQPQHF.

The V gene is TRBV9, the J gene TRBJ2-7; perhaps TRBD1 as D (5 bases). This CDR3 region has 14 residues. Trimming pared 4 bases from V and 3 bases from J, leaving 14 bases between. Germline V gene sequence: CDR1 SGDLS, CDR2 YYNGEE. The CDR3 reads CASSPSDNLYEQYF. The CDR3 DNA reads TGTGCCAGCAGCCCTTCGGACAACCTCTACGAGCAGTACTTC.

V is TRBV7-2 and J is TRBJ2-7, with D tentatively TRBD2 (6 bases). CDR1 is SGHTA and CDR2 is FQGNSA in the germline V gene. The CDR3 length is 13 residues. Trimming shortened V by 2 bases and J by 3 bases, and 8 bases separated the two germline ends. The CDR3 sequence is CASSLQDYYEQYF. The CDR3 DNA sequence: TGTGCCAGCAGCTTACAGGACTACTACGAGCAGTACTTC.

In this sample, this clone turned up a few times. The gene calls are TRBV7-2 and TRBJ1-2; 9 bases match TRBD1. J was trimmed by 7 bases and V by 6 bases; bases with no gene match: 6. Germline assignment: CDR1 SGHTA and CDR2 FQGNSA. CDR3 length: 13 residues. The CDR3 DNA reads TGTGCCAGCAGAGAAACAGGGGGCCCTGGCTACACCTTC. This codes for CASRETGGPGYTF.

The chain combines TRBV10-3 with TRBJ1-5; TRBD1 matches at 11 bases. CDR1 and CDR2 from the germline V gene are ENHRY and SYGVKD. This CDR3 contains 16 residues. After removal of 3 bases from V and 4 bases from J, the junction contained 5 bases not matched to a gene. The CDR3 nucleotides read TGTGCCATCAGTGAAGGACAGGGGGCTACTAATCAGCCCCAGCATTTT. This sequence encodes CAISEGQGATNQPQHF.

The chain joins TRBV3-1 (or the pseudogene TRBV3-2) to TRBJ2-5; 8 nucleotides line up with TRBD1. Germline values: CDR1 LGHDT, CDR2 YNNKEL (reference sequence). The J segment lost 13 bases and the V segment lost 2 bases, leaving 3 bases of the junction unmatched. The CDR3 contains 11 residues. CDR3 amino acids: CASSQTGTGYF. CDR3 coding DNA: TGTGCCAGCAGCCAAACCGGGACAGGGTACTTC.

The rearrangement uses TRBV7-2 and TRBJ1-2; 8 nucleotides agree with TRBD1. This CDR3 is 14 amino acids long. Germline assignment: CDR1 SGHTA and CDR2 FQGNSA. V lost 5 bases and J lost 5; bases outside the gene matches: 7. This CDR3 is CASSLLDRVYGYTF. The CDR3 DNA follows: TGTGCCAGCAGCCTCCTGGACAGGGTGTATGGCTACACCTTC.

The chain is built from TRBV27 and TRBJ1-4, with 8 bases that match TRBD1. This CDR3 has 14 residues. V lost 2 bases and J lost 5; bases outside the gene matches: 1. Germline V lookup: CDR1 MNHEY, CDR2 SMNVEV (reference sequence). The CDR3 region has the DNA TGTGCCAGCAGTTTAAACAGGGGGAATGAAAAACTGTTTTTT. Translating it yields CASSLNRGNEKLFF.

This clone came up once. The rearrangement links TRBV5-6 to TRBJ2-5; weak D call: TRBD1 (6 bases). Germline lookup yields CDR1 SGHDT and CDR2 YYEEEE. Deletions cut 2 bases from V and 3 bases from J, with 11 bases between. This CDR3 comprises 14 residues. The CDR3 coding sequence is TGTGCCAGCAGCTTTAATACAGGGAAAGAGACCCAGTACTTC. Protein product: CASSFNTGKETQYF.

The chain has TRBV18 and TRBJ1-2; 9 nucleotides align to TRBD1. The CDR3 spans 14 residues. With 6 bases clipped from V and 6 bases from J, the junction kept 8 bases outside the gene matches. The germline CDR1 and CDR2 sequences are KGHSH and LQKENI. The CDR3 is CASSSGQGLDGYTF. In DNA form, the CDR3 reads TGTGCCAGCTCGTCGGGACAGGGACTGGATGGCTACACCTTC.

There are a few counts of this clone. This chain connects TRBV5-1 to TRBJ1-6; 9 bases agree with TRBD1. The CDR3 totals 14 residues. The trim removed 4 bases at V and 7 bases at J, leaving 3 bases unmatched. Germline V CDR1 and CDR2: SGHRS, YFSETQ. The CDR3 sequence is CASSGDRGNSPLHF. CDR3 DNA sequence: TGCGCCAGCAGCGGCGACAGGGGGAATTCACCCCTCCACTTT.

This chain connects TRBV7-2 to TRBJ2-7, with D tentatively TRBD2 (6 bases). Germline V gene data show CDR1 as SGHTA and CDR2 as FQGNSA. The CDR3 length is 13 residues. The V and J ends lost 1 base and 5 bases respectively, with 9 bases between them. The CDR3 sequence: CASSLVGGDEQYF. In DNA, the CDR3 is TGTGCCAGCAGCTTAGTCGGAGGGGACGAGCAGTACTTC.

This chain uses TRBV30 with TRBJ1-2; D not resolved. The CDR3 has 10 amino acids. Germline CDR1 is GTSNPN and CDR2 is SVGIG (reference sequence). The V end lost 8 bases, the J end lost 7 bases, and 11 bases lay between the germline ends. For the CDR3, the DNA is TGTGCCCAACTCGCGTTTGGCTACACCTTC. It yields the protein CAQLAFGYTF.